A selection of T cell receptor beta chains follows, all from one sample in a study of shared clonotypes between healthy human individuals. Profiling relied on immunoSEQ multiplex PCR, and the TCRdb table lists in-frame clones only, not all of them. The data hold a few million clones, with roughly nine tenths observed a single time. The sequencing sample was made of naive CD4+ T cells sorted from blood. These receptors all stem from a man aged 18 to 29 in good health. The CDR3 runs from the conserved cysteine through the conserved F or W. Fields, in order: V gene, D gene, J gene, clone size, CDR3 protein, CDR3 DNA. The D gene is left open where the match is weak. The size field is filled for only some rows; it gives once, few, many or a size class.

v_gene: TRBV4-1; d_gene: .; j_gene: TRBJ1-5; abundance: .; CDR3aa: CASSPGGAGNQPQHF; CDR3nt: TGCGCCAGCAGCCCCGGGGGCGCCGGCAATCAGCCCCAGCATTTT
v_gene: TRBV5-1; d_gene: TRBD2; j_gene: TRBJ2-3; abundance: .; CDR3aa: CASSRGTSGRASADTQYF; CDR3nt: TGCGCCAGCAGCCGGGGAACTAGCGGGAGGGCCTCGGCAGATACGCAGTATTTT
v_gene: TRBV19; d_gene: .; j_gene: TRBJ2-7; abundance: .; CDR3aa: CASSIRPGDPYEQYF; CDR3nt: TGTGCCAGTAGTATCCGGCCAGGGGACCCCTACGAGCAGTACTTC
v_gene: TRBV6-1; d_gene: .; j_gene: TRBJ1-5; abundance: once; CDR3aa: CASSGGWGLGNQPQHF; CDR3nt: TGTGCCAGCAGTGGGGGCTGGGGACTCGGCAATCAGCCCCAGCATTTT
v_gene: TRBV2; d_gene: .; j_gene: TRBJ1-1; abundance: few; CDR3aa: CASSEWLGNTEAFF; CDR3nt: TGTGCCAGCAGTGAATGGTTGGGGAACACTGAAGCTTTCTTT
v_gene: TRBV4-3; d_gene: .; j_gene: TRBJ1-1; abundance: .; CDR3aa: CASSQDLGGEIAFF; CDR3nt: TGCGCCAGCAGCCAAGATCTCGGGGGAGAAATTGCTTTCTTT
v_gene: TRBV6-1; d_gene: .; j_gene: TRBJ2-3; abundance: .; CDR3aa: CASNRAITGTDTQYF; CDR3nt: TGTGCCAGCAATAGGGCAATAACCGGCACAGATACGCAGTATTTT
v_gene: TRBV6-4; d_gene: TRBD1; j_gene: TRBJ2-3; abundance: .; CDR3aa: CASSEGGAQYF; CDR3nt: TGTGCCAGCAGTGAAGGGGGCGCGCAGTATTTT
v_gene: TRBV5-1; d_gene: .; j_gene: TRBJ2-1; abundance: .; CDR3aa: CASSLRQPYNEQFF; CDR3nt: TGCGCCAGCAGCTTGCGGCAGCCCTACAATGAGCAGTTCTTC
v_gene: TRBV27; d_gene: .; j_gene: TRBJ2-2; abundance: .; CDR3aa: CASSLRVAGELFF; CDR3nt: TGTGCCAGCAGTTTACGGGTCGCCGGGGAGCTGTTTTTT
v_gene: TRBV7-6; d_gene: .; j_gene: TRBJ2-7; abundance: .; CDR3aa: CASSSRDSFYEQYF; CDR3nt: TGTGCCAGCAGCTCCCGGGACTCCTTCTACGAGCAGTACTTC
v_gene: TRBV11-1; d_gene: .; j_gene: TRBJ1-2; abundance: .; CDR3aa: CASSLTGPRGYTF; CDR3nt: TGTGCCAGCAGCTTAACCGGGCCAAGAGGCTACACCTTC
v_gene: TRBV7-9; d_gene: .; j_gene: TRBJ1-1; abundance: few; CDR3aa: CASSFTREAFF; CDR3nt: TGTGCCAGCAGCTTTACAAGGGAAGCTTTCTTT
v_gene: TRBV7-2; d_gene: TRBD1; j_gene: TRBJ1-6; abundance: .; CDR3aa: CASSRDRGTSPLHF; CDR3nt: TGTGCCAGCAGCCGGGACAGGGGTACTTCACCCCTCCACTTT
v_gene: TRBV6-5; d_gene: .; j_gene: TRBJ2-7; abundance: .; CDR3aa: CASSYSSRVAEQYF; CDR3nt: TGTGCCAGCAGTTACTCTTCCAGGGTGGCCGAGCAGTACTTC
v_gene: TRBV4-2; d_gene: TRBD1; j_gene: TRBJ1-3; abundance: .; CDR3aa: CASSLMTGVVPSGNTIYF; CDR3nt: TGTGCCAGCAGCCTGATGACAGGGGTTGTGCCTTCTGGAAACACCATATATTTT
v_gene: TRBV28; d_gene: .; j_gene: TRBJ1-2; abundance: .; CDR3aa: CASSSSGLAGADYGYTF; CDR3nt: TGTGCCAGCAGTTCCTCAGGTCTGGCAGGTGCGGACTATGGCTACACCTTC
v_gene: TRBV7-2; d_gene: .; j_gene: TRBJ2-3; abundance: .; CDR3aa: CASSLSRDTQYF; CDR3nt: TGTGCCAGCAGCTTAAGCAGGGATACGCAGTATTTT
v_gene: TRBV18; d_gene: TRBD1; j_gene: TRBJ2-7; abundance: .; CDR3aa: CASSPWTGASYEQYF; CDR3nt: TGTGCCAGCTCACCCTGGACAGGGGCCTCCTACGAGCAGTACTTC
v_gene: TRBV5-4; d_gene: .; j_gene: TRBJ1-5; abundance: .; CDR3aa: CASSLFGQPQHF; CDR3nt: TGTGCCAGCAGCTTGTTTGGTCAGCCCCAGCATTTT
v_gene: TRBV2; d_gene: .; j_gene: TRBJ1-2; abundance: .; CDR3aa: CASSEPGNYGYTF; CDR3nt: TGTGCCAGCAGTGAACCGGGTAACTATGGCTACACCTTC
v_gene: TRBV7-2; d_gene: TRBD1; j_gene: TRBJ2-7; abundance: .; CDR3aa: CASSVDRDYEQYF; CDR3nt: TGTGCCAGCAGCGTCGACAGGGACTACGAGCAGTACTTC
v_gene: TRBV30; d_gene: .; j_gene: TRBJ1-1; abundance: few; CDR3aa: CAWSVSNTEAFF; CDR3nt: TGTGCCTGGAGTGTGAGTAACACTGAAGCTTTCTTT
v_gene: TRBV10-3; d_gene: .; j_gene: TRBJ1-1; abundance: .; CDR3aa: CAISRDTNTEAFF; CDR3nt: TGTGCCATCAGTCGGGACACGAACACTGAAGCTTTCTTT
v_gene: TRBV5-4; d_gene: .; j_gene: TRBJ2-7; abundance: .; CDR3aa: CASSLAPGSYEQYF; CDR3nt: TGTGCCAGCAGCTTGGCTCCGGGAAGCTACGAGCAGTACTTC
v_gene: TRBV18; d_gene: TRBD2; j_gene: TRBJ2-1; abundance: .; CDR3aa: CASSPRTSGSGEQFF; CDR3nt: TGTGCCAGCTCACCCAGGACTAGCGGGAGCGGTGAGCAGTTCTTC
v_gene: TRBV28; d_gene: .; j_gene: TRBJ1-2; abundance: few; CDR3aa: CASSENVGFGYTF; CDR3nt: TGTGCCAGCAGTGAGAATGTAGGTTTTGGCTACACCTTC
v_gene: TRBV28; d_gene: .; j_gene: TRBJ1-3; abundance: .; CDR3aa: CASITFRFRNTIYF; CDR3nt: TGTGCCAGCATCACCTTCAGGTTCAGAAACACCATATATTTT
v_gene: TRBV5-1; d_gene: TRBD2; j_gene: TRBJ2-7; abundance: .; CDR3aa: CASSLGGGSYEQYF; CDR3nt: TGCGCCAGCAGCTTGGGCGGGGGGTCCTACGAGCAGTACTTC
v_gene: TRBV6-1; d_gene: TRBD1; j_gene: TRBJ1-5; abundance: .; CDR3aa: CASRRTGVTQPQHF; CDR3nt: TGTGCCAGCAGAAGGACAGGGGTTACCCAGCCCCAGCATTTT
v_gene: TRBV6-5; d_gene: TRBD1; j_gene: TRBJ1-6; abundance: few; CDR3aa: CASSYGQEFYSPLHF; CDR3nt: TGTGCCAGCAGTTACGGACAGGAGTTCTATTCACCCCTCCACTTT
v_gene: TRBV28; d_gene: .; j_gene: TRBJ1-1; abundance: .; CDR3aa: CASSLPGGAFF; CDR3nt: TGTGCCAGCAGCCTCCCCGGGGGGGCTTTCTTT
v_gene: TRBV5-6; d_gene: .; j_gene: TRBJ1-2; abundance: .; CDR3aa: CASSSGPGRFVNYGYTF; CDR3nt: TGTGCCAGCAGCTCGGGCCCTGGCAGATTCGTTAACTATGGCTACACCTTC
v_gene: TRBV5-1; d_gene: .; j_gene: TRBJ1-6; abundance: .; CDR3aa: CASSLWGDSNSPLHF; CDR3nt: TGCGCCAGCAGCTTATGGGGCGACAGTAATTCACCCCTCCACTTT
v_gene: TRBV5-1; d_gene: .; j_gene: TRBJ1-1; abundance: .; CDR3aa: CASSGTANTEAFF; CDR3nt: TGCGCCAGCAGCGGAACAGCGAACACTGAAGCTTTCTTT
v_gene: TRBV2; d_gene: .; j_gene: TRBJ2-7; abundance: .; CDR3aa: CASRLRVYEQYF; CDR3nt: TGTGCCAGCAGACTCAGGGTCTACGAGCAGTACTTC
v_gene: TRBV27; d_gene: TRBD1; j_gene: TRBJ2-2; abundance: .; CDR3aa: CASSFEDRVDGELFF; CDR3nt: TGTGCCAGCAGTTTCGAGGACAGGGTGGACGGGGAGCTGTTTTTT
v_gene: TRBV2; d_gene: .; j_gene: TRBJ2-5; abundance: .; CDR3aa: CASSESLGSQQETQYF; CDR3nt: TGTGCCAGCAGTGAATCTTTGGGCTCACAACAAGAGACCCAGTACTTC
v_gene: TRBV6-1; d_gene: TRBD2; j_gene: TRBJ2-7; abundance: once; CDR3aa: CASSATFLGGRSYEQYF; CDR3nt: TGTGCCAGCAGTGCTACTTTCTTGGGGGGGAGATCCTACGAGCAGTACTTC
v_gene: TRBV9; d_gene: .; j_gene: TRBJ1-5; abundance: .; CDR3aa: CASSVGWQGAQPQHF; CDR3nt: TGTGCCAGCAGCGTAGGTTGGCAGGGAGCCCAGCCCCAGCATTTT
v_gene: TRBV2; d_gene: TRBD1; j_gene: TRBJ1-1; abundance: .; CDR3aa: CASTGTGVNTEAFF; CDR3nt: TGTGCCAGCACCGGGACAGGGGTGAACACTGAAGCTTTCTTT
v_gene: TRBV6-5; d_gene: .; j_gene: TRBJ2-6; abundance: .; CDR3aa: CASSYRVGANVLTF; CDR3nt: TGTGCCAGCAGTTACAGGGTTGGGGCCAACGTCCTGACTTTC